The 26 T cell receptor beta chains below were found in one sample sequenced in a study of T cells after yellow fever vaccination. TCRdb called the 5' RACE reads again in MiXCR, with one record for every CDR3 protein. The table records hundreds of thousands of distinct CDR3 sequences, 20% to 25% of them present only once. Sequenced material: PBMCs, taken approximately 20 days after the first yellow fever vaccination. The receptors derive from a man between 18 and 35 years old who received the YFV17D yellow fever vaccine.

This clonotype was seen ten or more times. The chain is built from TRBV12-3 or TRBV12-4 and TRBJ2-7; the match to TRBD2 covers 9 bases. The CDR3 extends over 16 amino acids. V lost 2 bases and J lost 4; bases outside the gene matches: 9. This CDR3 is CASSLNSGGPLYEQYF. CDR3 DNA sequence: TGTGCCAGCAGTTTAAATAGCGGGGGCCCCCTTTACGAGCAGTACTTC.

V is TRBV12-3 or TRBV12-4 and J is TRBJ2-3; D not certain. CDR3 size: 13 residues. Trimming took 6 bases from V and 5 from J, leaving 12 bases between them. CDR3 in amino acids: CASRVKVGDTQYF. The CDR3 coding sequence is TGTGCCAGCAGGGTGAAAGTAGGAGATACGCAGTATTTT.

In this sample, this clonotype turned up a few times. J is TRBJ1-6 and V is TRBV10-3, with D tentatively TRBD1 (5 bases). There are 12 residues in the CDR3. In germline, CDR1 is ENHRY, CDR2 SYGVKD. V gave up 6 bases and J gave up 8 bases, with 8 bases separating them. The CDR3 is CAIRGLDSPLHF. CDR3 DNA sequence: TGTGCCATCAGGGGGCTGGATTCACCCCTCCACTTT.

V usage is TRBV5-6 and J usage is TRBJ2-5; 11 bases are a match to TRBD1. The CDR3 length is 15 residues. Trimming removed 4 bases from V and 3 bases from J; junction bases left unmatched: 5. The germline V gene has CDR1 SGHDT and CDR2 YYEEEE. The CDR3 protein is CASSILGQGEETQYF. CDR3 nucleotide sequence: TGTGCCAGCAGCATACTGGGACAGGGGGAAGAGACCCAGTACTTC.

This clonotype was detected a few times. The chain recombines TRBV20-1 with TRBJ2-5; D gene unclear. Looked up from germline, CDR1 is DFQATT and CDR2 is SNEGSKA (reference sequence). This CDR3 contains 15 residues. The ends were cut back, 6 bases at V and 0 bases at J, with 17 bases in the middle. The CDR3 DNA reads TGCAGTGCCCGGTTCGGCGGATACTACCAAGAGACCCAGTACTTC. Its protein is CSARFGGYYQETQYF.

This clonotype has just a few counts. V gene TRBV3-1 combines with J gene TRBJ1-5, with TRBD1 as a possible D gene (5 bases). Trimming removed 1 base from V and 2 bases from J, with 12 bases in between. CDR1 LGHDT and CDR2 YNNKEL come from the germline V gene (reference sequence). The CDR3 loop spans 16 amino acids. CDR3 loop: CASSQGVQGGNQPQHF. CDR3 coding DNA: TGTGCCAGCAGCCAAGGGGTGCAAGGGGGCAATCAGCCCCAGCATTTT.

This clonotype has just a few counts. V and J are TRBV10-2 and TRBJ2-3; 8 bases align to TRBD2. This CDR3 has 17 amino acids. The J segment lost 2 bases and the V segment lost 6 bases, leaving 13 bases of the junction unmatched. The germline gives CDR1 WSHSY, CDR2 SAAADI. CDR3 region: CASSDTSLAVNTDTQYF. In nucleotides, the CDR3 is TGCGCCAGCAGCGACACATCACTAGCGGTGAACACAGATACGCAGTATTTT.

Details on this clonotype: A much bigger clone sits one base away, suggesting this may be a read error. CDR3 in DNA: TGTGCCAGCAGTCCCCCCGGGACATTGAACACTGAAGCTTTCTTT. It encodes CASSPPGTLNTEAFF. This chain uses TRBV28 with TRBJ1-1; tentatively, D is TRBD1 (6 bases). In germline, CDR1 is MDHEN, CDR2 SYDVKM. The V end lost 5 bases, the J end lost 0 bases, and 13 bases lay between the germline ends. CDR3 length: 15 amino acids.

This clonotype was seen more than once but under ten times. The rearrangement uses TRBV10-2 and TRBJ2-7; the match to TRBD1 covers 7 bases. Trimming took 3 bases from V and 3 from J; bases not matched to a gene: 5. Looked up from germline, CDR1 is WSHSY and CDR2 is SAAADI. The CDR3 consists of 14 residues. CDR3 in amino acids: CASSEDRVVYEQYF. The CDR3 bases are TGCGCCAGCAGTGAAGACAGGGTGGTCTACGAGCAGTACTTC.

The chain recombines TRBV5-1 with TRBJ2-3, with TRBD1 matching over 9 bases. Germline-derived CDR1 and CDR2 are SGHRS and YFSETQ. This CDR3 comprises 16 residues. V gave up 2 bases and J gave up 4 bases; unmatched junction bases: 8. The CDR3 reads CASSFAGQGTADTQYF. CDR3 nucleotide sequence: TGCGCCAGCAGCTTTGCGGGACAGGGCACCGCAGATACGCAGTATTTT.

This clonotype was recorded once. The V gene is TRBV20-1, the J gene TRBJ2-5; tentatively, D is TRBD1 (5 bases). The CDR3 loop spans 16 amino acids. Germline V gene lookup returns CDR1 DFQATT and CDR2 SNEGSKA (reference sequence). The CDR3 spells CCVQMDLMGQAETQYF. CDR3 nucleotides: TGCTGTGTCCAGATGGATTTGATGGGGCAAGCGGAGACCCAGTACTTC.

The chain combines TRBV11-2 with TRBJ2-3; 8 positions agree with TRBD2. This CDR3 comprises 16 residues. J lost 6 bases, V lost 5 bases, and 13 bases had no gene match. CDR1 SGHAT and CDR2 FQNNGV come from the germline V gene. The CDR3 protein is CASSNRLAINPDTQYF. Written as DNA, the CDR3 is TGTGCCAGCAGCAACAGACTAGCGATAAACCCCGATACGCAGTATTTT.

This clonotype was recorded at least ten times. V usage is TRBV7-2 and J usage is TRBJ2-3; TRBD2 matches 8 bases. The V and J ends lost 2 bases and 3 bases, in that order; junction bases with no gene match: 7. From germline, CDR1 is SGHTA and CDR2 FQGNSA. The CDR3 extends over 16 amino acids. The CDR3 sequence: CASSLSRLANTDTQYF. CDR3 sequence (DNA): TGTGCCAGCAGCTTATCGCGACTAGCGAATACAGATACGCAGTATTTT.

This clonotype was seen more than once but under ten times. V gene TRBV7-2 combines with J gene TRBJ2-7, with 7 bases identical to TRBD1. J lost 4 bases, V lost 3 bases, and 9 bases had no gene match. This CDR3 region has 15 residues. CDR1 and CDR2 from the germline V gene are SGHTA and FQGNSA. The CDR3 protein is CASSLSVNRGYEQYF. As DNA, the CDR3 is TGTGCCAGCAGCTTGAGTGTTAACAGGGGTTACGAGCAGTACTTC.

This clonotype was counted a few times. The rearrangement uses TRBV10-3 and TRBJ2-3; D tentatively reads TRBD1 or TRBD2 (6 bases each). This CDR3 is 17 amino acids long. The V gene lost 2 bases and the J gene lost 5 bases, with 20 bases spanning the gap. The germline gives CDR1 ENHRY, CDR2 SYGVKD. CDR3 region: CAISEPTGRGGGDTQYF. CDR3 DNA sequence: TGTGCCATCAGTGAGCCAACAGGGCGGGGAGGCGGAGATACGCAGTATTTT.

This clonotype was observed a few times. The V gene is TRBV27, the J gene TRBJ2-1; possibly TRBD2 for D (5 bases). Germline CDR1 reads MNHEY; CDR2 reads SMNVEV (reference sequence). The V and J ends lost 3 bases and 8 bases respectively, with 23 bases between them. This CDR3 has 17 amino acids. CDR3 nucleotide sequence: TGTGCCAGCAGTTTCCTAGGGCCACCTAGCATGTTGGATGAGCAGTTCTTC. This encodes CASSFLGPPSMLDEQFF.

The V gene is TRBV20-1, the J gene TRBJ2-3; 14 positions match TRBD2. Trimming took 3 bases from V and 2 from J; bases not matched to a gene: 4. Germline V gene lookup returns CDR1 DFQATT and CDR2 SNEGSKA (reference sequence). CDR3 size: 16 residues. This CDR3 reads CSARPGLAGATDTQYF. CDR3 nucleotide sequence: TGCAGTGCTAGGCCGGGACTAGCGGGAGCCACAGATACGCAGTATTTT.

The chain employs TRBV10-3 and TRBJ2-2, with 10 bases that match TRBD1. Trimming removed 8 bases from V and 4 bases from J; junction bases left unmatched: 4. The CDR3 sequence is 14 residues long. CDR1 and CDR2 (germline): ENHRY, SYGVKD. CDR3 region: CAIAGQGTTGELFF. The CDR3 nucleotides are TGTGCCATCGCGGGACAGGGGACCACCGGGGAGCTGTTTTTT.

The table lists this clonotype with a count of one. CDR3 nucleotide sequence: TGTGCCAGCAGCCCCAACAGGGGGCAAACAGATACGCAGTATTTT. This sequence encodes CASSPNRGQTDTQYF. V usage is TRBV5-4 and J usage is TRBJ2-3, with 9 bases lining up with TRBD1. The junction had 6 bases not matched to a gene; V was cut back by 4 bases and J by 3 bases. Looked up from germline, CDR1 is SGHNT and CDR2 is YYREEE (reference sequence). The CDR3 spans 15 residues. Supplemented by reference TRBV5-4 and TRBJ2-3, the full variable domain reads ETGVTQSPTHLIKTRGQQVTLRCSSQSGHNTVSWYQQALGQGPQFIFQYYREEENGRGNFPPRFSGLQFPNYSSELNVNALELDDSALYLCASSPNRGQTDTQYFGPGTRLTVL.

The chain combines TRBV6-2 or TRBV6-3 with TRBJ2-3; D unresolved. The V end lost 6 bases, the J end lost 5 bases, and 12 bases lay between the germline ends. Germline V gene sequence: CDR1 MNHEY, CDR2 SVGEGT. CDR3 length: 13 amino acids. The CDR3 spells CASRAHPGDTQYF. The CDR3 DNA sequence: TGTGCCAGCAGGGCCCACCCCGGAGATACGCAGTATTTT.

The CDR3 DNA follows: TGTGCCATCAGAGGGACGGGGACCCTCTACGAGCAGTACTTC. It is translated as CAIRGTGTLYEQYF. The V and J genes are TRBV10-3 and TRBJ2-7; D might be TRBD1 or TRBD2, each matching 5 bases. V gave up 6 bases and J gave up 3 bases, with 15 bases separating them. This CDR3 is 14 amino acids long. Germline values: CDR1 ENHRY, CDR2 SYGVKD.

This clonotype was observed a handful of times. This chain uses TRBV4-1 with TRBJ1-1; 8 nucleotides match TRBD1. V gave up 4 bases and J gave up 5 bases; unmatched junction bases: 12. Germline CDR1 MGHRA, CDR2 YSYEKL. CDR3 length: 16 amino acids. The CDR3 DNA sequence: TGCGCCAGCAGCCCAGCTCCAGGGGGCATGGTTACTGAAGCTTTCTTT. Its translation is CASSPAPGGMVTEAFF.

The chain is built from TRBV4-1 and TRBJ2-7, with 9 bases matching TRBD2. The CDR3 has 16 residues. V lost 2 bases to trimming and J lost 5 bases; unmatched junction nucleotides: 10. The germline CDR1 and CDR2 sequences are MGHRA and YSYEKL. CDR3 nucleotide sequence: TGCGCCAGCAGCCAATTGGGACTAGCATCTTTCCACGAGCAGTACTTC. Protein: CASSQLGLASFHEQYF.

This chain connects TRBV11-1 to TRBJ2-3; the D is unclear. Looked up from germline, CDR1 is SGHAT and CDR2 is FQDESV (reference sequence). CDR3 size: 19 residues. V was cut by 5 bases and J by 0 bases, with 24 bases left in between. As DNA, the CDR3 is TGTGCCAGCAGCCCGACGGGCTGGCAGGAAACTATAAGCACAGATACGCAGTATTTT. Its protein product is CASSPTGWQETISTDTQYF.

This clonotype occurred many times. The chain carries TRBV11-2 and TRBJ2-7; 8 nucleotides agree with TRBD1. The CDR3 contains 14 residues. CDR1 and CDR2 (germline): SGHAT, FQNNGV. Trimming took 3 bases from V and 4 from J; bases not matched to a gene: 5. CDR3 sequence (DNA): TGTGCCAGCAGCTTCGACAGGGGAGCGTACGAGCAGTACTTC. This gives the protein CASSFDRGAYEQYF.

There are a few counts of this clonotype. CDR3 sequence: CASSYLTGAGANVLTF. The CDR3 nucleotides read TGCGCCAGCAGCTACCTTACAGGGGCTGGGGCCAACGTCCTGACTTTC. V and J are TRBV5-1 and TRBJ2-6; the match to TRBD1 covers 7 bases. Germline-derived CDR1 and CDR2 are SGHRS and YFSETQ. This CDR3 has 16 amino acids. The junction had 5 bases not matched to a gene; V was cut back by 3 bases and J by 2 bases.